Given below is one T cell receptor beta chain in context. No cognate antigen has been identified for it. No per-base quality is available; no much larger clone lies one base away. These data are taken from a study of blood T cell repertoires in COVID-19 (dated by TCRdb to between 2020 and 2021). At the level of the whole study: Collaborator samples came from the United States, Italy and Spain and covered acute and convalescent phases of COVID-19. The prospective study material was composed of cDNA or gDNA derived from T cells, B-cell-depleted T cells, or PBMCs. Deeply sampled blood TCRbeta repertoires from subjects exposed to, actively infected with, or recovered from COVID-19 were included in the dataset. The repertoires were released in a freely available public database meant as a resource for research on the immune response to SARS-CoV-2. The samples were drawn from the first 160 participants of the ongoing ImmuneRACE study and from over 950 subjects provided by 6 global collaborators. Nearly every sample came with metadata listing a de-identified subject ID, COVID-19 status, age in years and sex. Where HLA class I and class II types were available, the types were taken from metadata supplied by the sample provider, not from assay-based typing. Study-wide conclusions, independent of this receptor: The amount of clinical and demographic metadata varied by source and participant and was provided uncurated.

Whole blood was collected in K2EDTA tubes by collaborating institutions according to the institutions' own protocols. Collaborator samples were shipped for TCRbeta analysis as frozen whole blood, isolated PBMCs, or DNA extracted from either sample type. As encoded in the germline V gene, CDR1 is SNHLY while CDR2 is FYNNEI. The V and J ends are trimmed by 2 bases and 6 bases, leaving 7 bases between them. CDR3 length: 13 amino acids, cysteine to phenylalanine. The sequence is cut down to CDR3 DNA, 39 bases in frame from base 1. TCRbeta CDR3 regions were amplified from genomic DNA using the immunoSEQ Assay, a bias-controlled multiplex PCR. Per the authors' processing: Nucleated cell counts per sample were estimated from amplification of reference gene primers within the assay. To quantify the absolute abundance of each unique TCRbeta CDR3 rearrangement, sequence reads were collapsed and filtered. For each sample, productive Simpson clonality was calculated by taking the square root of Simpson's diversity index across productive rearrangements. TCRdb stores this immuneACCESS table with in-frame sequences only. Part of the clones is absent; in the studies checked, under half of the shortfall reflects unresolved V genes, and no reason is known for the rest. That table is the source of V, J and clone size, and D and trimming were worked out from the DNA. The table for this sample lists roughly 55,000 clones; under 85% of them were counted only once. Together, the top ten hold 3% to 3.5% of the sample.

The receptor was isolated from a man between 60 and 70 years old with acute or convalescent COVID-19. The chain was built from TRBV2 and TRBJ1-4; the D gene cannot be resolved reliably. Sequencing was performed on peripheral blood. The sequence in DNA is TGTGCCAGCAGTGAAAACAGTGATGAAAAACTGTTTTTT. This is translated as CASSENSDEKLFF.